A single T cell receptor beta chain is shown here with its context. The CDR3 has 17 amino acids. The V gene end was trimmed by 4 bases and the J gene end by 4 bases; junction bases not matched to a gene: 16. Germline CDR1 is MNHEY and CDR2 is SMNVEV (reference sequence). The entry originates in a study of technical replicates of blood from several donors. The data were produced by immunoSEQ multiplex PCR, yet TCRdb's version contains in-frame clones alone and is incomplete. Of about 80,000 clones in the sample, about 95% were seen once. Input material: T cells isolated from PBMCs. The gene calls are TRBV27 and TRBJ2-7; 7 bases match TRBD2. The clonotype was recovered from a human donor in good health. The CDR3 sequence is CASSSWRAGNTSYEQYF. The CDR3 DNA reads as TGTGCCAGCAGTTCGTGGAGAGCGGGAAATACCTCATACGAGCAGTACTTC.